The clone carrying this T cell receptor (beta chain) was picked up one time. The data stem from a study of technical replicates of blood from a handful of donors. The CDR3 covers 15 residues. V lost 4 bases and J lost 1, with 13 bases in between. Germline CDR1 reads MNHEY; CDR2 reads SVGAGI. The table came from immunoSEQ multiplex PCR; TCRdb's copy has only in-frame clones and leaves some out. This table has 60,000 to 80,000 clones, about 90% appearing once. The specimen sequenced was T cells isolated from PBMCs. The rearrangement links TRBV6-5 to TRBJ1-1; D gene ambiguous. The sequence derives from a human donor in good health. CDR3: CASSSNRRANTEAFF. The CDR3 region has the DNA TGTGCCAGCAGTTCTAACAGACGAGCGAACACTGAAGCTTTCTTT.